This entry describes one T cell receptor beta chain. This specimen belongs to a study of blood T cell repertoires in COVID-19. Sequencing used immunoSEQ multiplex PCR; TCRdb keeps in-frame clones, though not all of them. The table has about 140,000 clones, about four fifths seen once. CDR3 length: 15 amino acids. With 5 bases clipped from V and 4 bases from J, the junction kept 5 bases outside the gene matches. CDR1 and CDR2 from the germline V gene are MDHEN and SYDVKM. Sequenced material: peripheral blood. The receptor was isolated from a woman aged 55-70 years with acute or convalescent COVID-19. V is TRBV28 and J is TRBJ2-2; TRBD2 matches at 9 bases. CDR3 residues: CASSGLARPTGELFF. In DNA, the CDR3 is TGTGCCAGCAGTGGACTAGCGCGCCCCACCGGGGAGCTGTTTTTT.